Below, 21 T cell receptor beta chains from the same sample are listed, as sequenced in a study of OX40 agonist ivuxolimab in advanced cancers. The repertoire was sequenced with immunoSEQ multiplex PCR; TCRdb's copy has only in-frame clones and lacks some. The sample has some 15,000 clones; roughly 78% are singletons. The sample was CD4+ or CD8+ T cells sorted from blood, taken in a trial of the OX40 agonist ivuxolimab. The origin of the receptors is an adult with an advanced solid tumor such as melanoma, head and neck, liver or kidney cancer.

The chain couples TRBV7-8 to TRBJ2-3; weak D call: TRBD2 (5 bases). Trimming took 3 bases from V and 2 from J, leaving 12 bases between them. CDR1 is SGHVS and CDR2 is FQNEAQ in the germline V gene. CDR3 length: 15 residues. For the CDR3, the DNA is TGTGCCAGCAGCTTGTCCCTAGCCAACACAGATACGCAGTATTTT. Translating gives CASSLSLANTDTQYF.

The chain couples TRBV7-6 to TRBJ2-7, with D hard to call. This CDR3 has 13 amino acids. Trimming removed 5 bases from V and 1 base from J, with 9 bases in between. CDR1 and CDR2 (germline): SGHVS, FNYEAQ. CDR3 protein: CASSLTPSYEQYF. CDR3 sequence (DNA): TGTGCCAGCAGCCTCACTCCGTCCTACGAGCAGTACTTC.

This clone was found a few times. This chain links TRBV5-4 with TRBJ1-6; TRBD1 matches 7 bases. CDR3 length equals 17 residues. Germline V gene sequence: CDR1 SGHNT, CDR2 YYREEE (reference sequence). The V gene end was trimmed by 6 bases and the J gene end by 8 bases; junction bases not matched to a gene: 17. The CDR3 sequence: CASTMRQGRAVDSPLHF. For the CDR3, the DNA is TGTGCCAGCACAATGAGACAGGGACGGGCAGTCGATTCACCCCTCCACTTT.

The chain carries TRBV7-9 and TRBJ2-1; 7 bases line up with TRBD1. With V trimmed by 5 bases and J by 8 bases, 12 bases remained unmatched. Per the germline V gene, CDR1 is SEHNR and CDR2 is FQNEAQ (reference sequence). This CDR3 is 15 amino acids long. The CDR3 bases are TGTGCCAGCAGCCATAATTTAGACAGGGCGTATGAGCAGTTCTTC. Protein: CASSHNLDRAYEQFF.

This clone was seen a single time. The chain links TRBV19 to TRBJ1-1; possibly TRBD1 for D (5 bases). Deletions cut 7 bases from V and 1 base from J, with 10 bases between. This CDR3 has 13 residues. CDR1 is LNHDA and CDR2 is SQIVND in the germline V gene (reference sequence). CDR3 loop: CASIPTANTEAFF. The CDR3, as DNA: TGTGCCAGTATCCCGACAGCGAACACTGAAGCTTTCTTT.

By share of the sample, this clone is medium-sized. The chain combines TRBV5-6 with TRBJ1-1; 9 positions agree with TRBD1. V gave up 1 base and J gave up 0 bases; unmatched junction bases: 4. Germline V gene sequence: CDR1 SGHDT, CDR2 YYEEEE. CDR3 size: 16 residues. For the CDR3, the DNA is TGTGCCAGCAGCTTGAAGGGACAGGGAATGAACACTGAAGCTTTCTTT. Translated, it gives CASSLKGQGMNTEAFF.

The V and J genes are TRBV13 and TRBJ2-7; 7 bases fit TRBD2. CDR1 is PRHDT, CDR2 FYEKMQ, per germline (reference sequence). With V trimmed by 3 bases and J by 2 bases, 4 bases remained unmatched. This CDR3 has 14 residues. The CDR3, as DNA: TGTGCCAGCAGCTTGGGCGGGAGCCCCTACGAGCAGTACTTC. It encodes CASSLGGSPYEQYF.

The chain carries TRBV9 and TRBJ1-4; TRBD1 is a possible D gene (5 bases). V lost 0 bases, J lost 8 bases, and 8 bases lay in between. Germline lookup yields CDR1 SGDLS and CDR2 YYNGEE. This CDR3 is 13 amino acids long. CDR3 amino acids: CASSVGRDEKLFF. As DNA, the CDR3 is TGTGCCAGCAGCGTAGGGAGGGACGAAAAACTGTTTTTT.

This chain links TRBV29-1 with TRBJ1-1; D possibly corresponds to TRBD1 (5 bases). V was clipped by 4 bases and J by 0 bases, with 12 bases between them. The CDR3 consists of 14 residues. CDR1 and CDR2 (germline): SQVTM, ANQGSEA. The CDR3 DNA follows: TGCAGCGTTGCGGGGACGGACCTGAACACTGAAGCTTTCTTT. Translated, it gives CSVAGTDLNTEAFF.

J is TRBJ2-3 and V is TRBV4-3; D possibly corresponds to TRBD2 (6 bases). Germline CDR1 reads LGHNA; CDR2 reads YSLEER. The CDR3 loop spans 22 amino acids. V was pared by 3 bases and J by 1 base, with 32 bases between. CDR3 bases: TGCGCCAGCAGCCAGCCCAAGGAGATGTTGGACTGGAGGGGCTCGGGCACAGATACGCAGTATTTT. It translates to CASSQPKEMLDWRGSGTDTQYF.

This clone was found a few times. The chain joins TRBV7-9 to TRBJ2-7; no definite D call. The CDR3 is 11 residues long. From germline, CDR1 is SEHNR and CDR2 FQNEAQ (reference sequence). V was clipped by 4 bases and J by 4 bases, with 5 bases between them. The CDR3 region has the DNA TGTGCCAGCAGCTCGGATTACGAGCAGTACTTC. This sequence encodes CASSSDYEQYF.

V usage is TRBV5-8 and J usage is TRBJ2-4; 9 positions agree with TRBD1. The CDR3 extends over 17 amino acids. J lost 0 bases, V lost 1 base, and 5 bases had no gene match. In germline, CDR1 is SGHTS, CDR2 YDEGEE. The CDR3 nucleotides are TGTGCCAGCAGCTTGTCCCACAGGGGGCTAGCCAAAAACATTCAGTACTTC. Translating gives CASSLSHRGLAKNIQYF.

The J gene is TRBJ2-2, the V gene TRBV19; D is uncertain. CDR3 length: 13 amino acids. Germline V gene data show CDR1 as LNHDA and CDR2 as SQIVND (reference sequence). Trimming cost V 5 bases and J 4 bases, with 8 bases left between them. The chain's CDR3 is CASSLTVTGELFF. Written as DNA, the CDR3 is TGTGCCAGTAGTTTGACTGTCACCGGGGAGCTGTTTTTT. The entire variable domain, with the rest obtained from reference TRBV19 and TRBJ2-2, is as follows: DGGITQSPKYLFRKEGQNVTLSCEQNLNHDAMYWYRQDPGQGLRLIYYSQIVNDFQKGDIAEGYSVSREKKESFPLTVTSAQKNPTAFYLCASSLTVTGELFFGEGSRLTVL.

The chain recombines TRBV15 with TRBJ1-4; D is unresolved. There are 16 residues in the CDR3. Germline V lookup: CDR1 LNHNV, CDR2 YYDKDF (reference sequence). V was pared by 1 base and J by 8 bases, with 17 bases between. CDR3 in DNA: TGTGCCACCAGCAGAGCGGAGGGCCCCCCGGAGGAAAAACTGTTTTTT. Its protein is CATSRAEGPPEEKLFF.

The CDR3 reads CASSLALAGDSSYNEQFF. CDR3 nucleotide sequence: TGCGCCAGCAGCTTGGCACTAGCGGGAGATAGCTCCTACAATGAGCAGTTCTTC. The chain joins TRBV5-1 to TRBJ2-1; 11 bases line up with TRBD2. V was pared by 0 bases and J by 0 bases, with 5 bases of the junction left unmatched. This CDR3 has 18 residues. Germline CDR1 reads SGHRS; CDR2 reads YFSETQ. Together with reference TRBV5-1 and TRBJ2-1, the CDR3 gives the full variable domain: KAGVTQTPRYLIKTRGQQVTLSCSPISGHRSVSWYQQTPGQGLQFLFEYFSETQRNKGNFPGRFSGRQFSNSRSEMNVSTLELGDSALYLCASSLALAGDSSYNEQFFGPGTRLTVL.

This clone showed up just once. V usage is TRBV6-5 and J usage is TRBJ2-1, with 10 nucleotides matching TRBD2. V trimming: 2 bases; J trimming: 6 bases; junction bases outside the gene matches: 7. Germline lookup yields CDR1 MNHEY and CDR2 SVGAGI. The CDR3 covers 16 residues. The CDR3 sequence: CASSYHLAGVPNEQFF. The CDR3 DNA sequence: TGTGCCAGCAGTTACCATCTAGCGGGAGTCCCCAATGAGCAGTTCTTC.

CDR3 bases: TGCGCCAGCAGTCACGGGACAGACTACGAGCAGTACTTC. Translated, it gives CASSHGTDYEQYF. The chain has TRBV5-1 and TRBJ2-7, with TRBD1 identical over 7 bases. CDR1 SGHRS and CDR2 YFSETQ come from the germline V gene. V lost 5 bases and J lost 3; bases outside the gene matches: 5. The CDR3 has 13 residues. Supplemented by reference TRBV5-1 and TRBJ2-7, the full variable domain reads KAGVTQTPRYLIKTRGQQVTLSCSPISGHRSVSWYQQTPGQGLQFLFEYFSETQRNKGNFPGRFSGRQFSNSRSEMNVSTLELGDSALYLCASSHGTDYEQYFGPGTRLTVT.

V gene TRBV13 combines with J gene TRBJ2-2; 12 nucleotides agree with TRBD1. CDR3 size: 16 residues. Germline CDR1 PRHDT, CDR2 FYEKMQ (reference sequence). V was pared by 5 bases and J by 8 bases, with 9 bases of the junction left unmatched. CDR3 residues: CASSDTGQGAPGELFF. The CDR3 nucleotides are TGTGCCAGCAGCGATACGGGACAGGGGGCGCCAGGGGAGCTGTTTTTT.

The chain uses TRBV2 and TRBJ1-5; the match to TRBD1 covers 8 bases. With V trimmed by 6 bases and J by 4 bases, 8 bases remained unmatched. Germline loops: CDR1 SNHLY, CDR2 FYNNEI. The length of the CDR3 is 15 residues. CDR3 sequence (DNA): TGTGCCAGCAGCGGGGGACAGGCGACTAATCAGCCCCAGCATTTT. This gives the protein CASSGGQATNQPQHF. The whole variable domain, filled in from reference TRBV2 and TRBJ1-5, reads EPEVTQTPSHQVTQMGQEVILRCVPISNHLYFYWYRQILGQKVEFLVSFYNNEISEKSEIFDDQFSVERPDGSNFTLKIRSTKLEDSAMYFCASSGGQATNQPQHFGDGTRLSIL.

The chain is built from TRBV5-6 and TRBJ2-7; weak D call: TRBD2 (5 bases). V was pared by 4 bases and J by 0 bases, with 11 bases between. The germline V gene encodes CDR1 SGHDT and CDR2 YYEEEE. There are 14 residues in the CDR3. CDR3 amino acids: CASSPGVLSYEQYF. The CDR3 nucleotides are TGTGCCAGCAGCCCCGGGGTACTCTCCTACGAGCAGTACTTC.

V gene TRBV5-5 combines with J gene TRBJ2-7; D possibly matches TRBD1 or TRBD2 (5 bases each). Germline V CDR1 and CDR2: SGHKS, YYEKEE (reference sequence). V was pared by 4 bases and J by 3 bases, with 17 bases between. The CDR3 has 15 residues. The CDR3 loop is CASSQPHEGLYEQYF. CDR3 in DNA: TGTGCCAGCAGCCAGCCCCACGAGGGGCTCTACGAGCAGTACTTC.